There are a few counts of the clone carrying this TCR beta chain. The CDR3 loop spans 14 amino acids. From germline, CDR1 is SGHRS and CDR2 YFSETQ. The V and J ends lost 0 bases and 5 bases, in that order; junction bases with no gene match: 4. The sample comes from a study of T-cell reconstitution after alpha-beta-depleted transplantation in children. This sample's TCRbeta library carried unique molecular identifier barcodes. TCRdb used MiXCR to reprocess the PCR reads, holding one entry per CDR3 protein. The repertoire holds about 610,000 distinct CDR3 sequences, with about 10% as singletons. The chain has TRBV5-1 and TRBJ2-7; 8 bases are shared with TRBD2. Sequenced material: PBMCs from the stem cell graft donor, taken from the stem cell graft. The TCR sequence derives from a human donor who donated a stem cell graft to a child with acute myeloid leukemia. The CDR3 DNA sequence: TGCGCCAGCAGCTTGGGACTAGCGACAAACGAGCAGTACTTC. It encodes CASSLGLATNEQYF.